The 22 T cell receptor beta chains listed next were all sequenced from one sample in a study of cytotoxic CD8 clonotypes in ibrutinib-treated CLL. Method: immunoSEQ multiplex PCR; TCRdb's copy keeps in-frame clones and lacks some. The data contain over 150,000 clones, roughly four fifths of them seen just once; the ten biggest clones take up around 2.1%. The sample was PBMCs, taken after 12 months of ibrutinib treatment. These receptors were obtained from a human donor with chronic lymphocytic leukemia.

V usage is TRBV28 and J usage is TRBJ2-3, with a possible D match to TRBD2 (6 bases). This CDR3 region has 14 residues. The germline gives CDR1 MDHEN, CDR2 SYDVKM. Trimming left V 6 bases short and J 2 bases short, with 12 bases between. The CDR3 coding sequence is TGTGCCAGCAGCCTGGGACTTCTCACAGATACGCAGTATTTT. Protein: CASSLGLLTDTQYF.

The CDR3 nucleotides read TGTGCCAGCAGGGGGGGCGGCGGCTACACCTTC. This sequence encodes CASRGGGGYTF. This chain uses TRBV6-5 with TRBJ1-2, with D possibly matching TRBD1 (6 bases). V lost 6 bases and J lost 8, with 10 bases in between. The CDR3 extends over 11 amino acids. CDR1 and CDR2 from the germline V gene are MNHEY and SVGAGI.

The chain carries TRBV19 and TRBJ2-5, with 11 bases fitting TRBD2. The germline V gene encodes CDR1 LNHDA and CDR2 SQIVND (reference sequence). V shed 5 bases, J shed 5 bases, and the junction held 7 bases outside the gene matches. The CDR3 length is 15 residues. CDR3 in amino acids: CASSFSGRALETQYF. The CDR3 nucleotides are TGTGCCAGTAGTTTTAGCGGGAGGGCCCTGGAGACCCAGTACTTC.

The chain has TRBV2 and TRBJ2-7, with 12 bases lining up with TRBD2. V shed 8 bases, J shed 0 bases, and the junction held 14 bases outside the gene matches. This CDR3 region has 18 residues. Per germline, CDR1 SNHLY and CDR2 FYNNEI. The chain's CDR3 is CASSREASGRAYSYEQYF. DNA of the CDR3: TGTGCCAGCTCTCGGGAGGCTAGCGGGAGGGCCTACTCCTACGAGCAGTACTTC.

The rearrangement joins TRBV27 to TRBJ2-2; D might be TRBD1 (5 bases). This CDR3 is 16 amino acids long. CDR1 is MNHEY, CDR2 SMNVEV, per germline (reference sequence). The ends were cut back, 1 base at V and 7 bases at J, with 16 bases in the middle. The CDR3 spells CASSLFGAGFFGELFF. CDR3 DNA sequence: TGTGCCAGCAGTTTATTTGGCGCAGGGTTCTTCGGGGAGCTGTTTTTT.

In its sample, this clone was seen a few times. The chain combines TRBV11-2 with TRBJ1-3, with 8 bases fitting TRBD1. CDR1 and CDR2 (germline): SGHAT, FQNNGV. The CDR3 covers 15 residues. V was pared by 2 bases and J by 4 bases, with 4 bases of the junction left unmatched. The CDR3 nucleotides read TGTGCCAGCAGCTTACAGGGGGCGAAAGGAAACACCATATATTTT. It codes for CASSLQGAKGNTIYF.

The CDR3, as DNA: TGTGCCAGCAGACAACAGGGCGTTACTGGAAACACCATATATTTT. As protein: CASRQQGVTGNTIYF. V gene TRBV11-2 combines with J gene TRBJ1-3, with D perhaps TRBD1 (6 bases). The CDR3 contains 15 residues. V was shortened by 6 bases and J by 2 bases, with 14 bases between the two germline ends. Germline CDR1 SGHAT, CDR2 FQNNGV.

The chain uses TRBV2 and TRBJ2-3, with 10 positions matching TRBD2. The trim removed 7 bases at V and 3 bases at J, leaving 7 bases unmatched. Germline V CDR1 and CDR2: SNHLY, FYNNEI. The CDR3 has 15 residues. The CDR3 bases are TGTGCCAGCAAACTATTTAGCGGGGGGACAGATACGCAGTATTTT. It is translated as CASKLFSGGTDTQYF.

The rearrangement joins TRBV19 to TRBJ1-2; a possible D gene is TRBD1 (5 bases). The CDR3 spans 13 residues. Trimming removed 5 bases at V and 8 bases at J, with 15 bases between. The germline V gene has CDR1 LNHDA and CDR2 SQIVND (reference sequence). The CDR3 region has the DNA TGTGCCAGTAGTCGAACAGGCTCTGGAGGCTACACCTTC. Protein product: CASSRTGSGGYTF.

The genes are TRBV6-1 and TRBJ1-1; 11 nucleotides match TRBD1. Trimming removed 5 bases from V and 10 bases from J; junction bases left unmatched: 12. Germline-derived CDR1 and CDR2 are MNHNS and SASEGT. There are 15 residues in the CDR3. The CDR3 is CASSSGTGGLVGAFF. The CDR3 DNA sequence: TGTGCCAGCAGTTCCGGGACAGGGGGGTTGGTAGGAGCTTTCTTT.

DNA of the CDR3: TGTGCTAGTGGAGGGGGGACTAGCTCCTACGAGCAGTACTTC. Translated: CASGGGTSSYEQYF. The V gene is TRBV12-5, the J gene TRBJ2-7; 8 nucleotides agree with TRBD2. Looked up from germline, CDR1 is LGHNT and CDR2 is FRNRAP. This CDR3 has 14 residues. J lost 0 bases, V lost 6 bases, and 4 bases had no gene match.

This sequence joins TRBV30 and TRBJ2-7, with TRBD1 matching over 8 bases. J was trimmed by 2 bases and V by 3 bases; bases with no gene match: 6. From germline, CDR1 is GTSNPN and CDR2 SVGIG (reference sequence). The CDR3 contains 14 residues. The CDR3 loop reads CAWSPGTGPYEQYF. The CDR3 DNA is TGTGCCTGGAGCCCCGGGACAGGTCCCTACGAGCAGTACTTC. The variable domain in full, completed from reference TRBV30 and TRBJ2-7, reads SQTIHQWPATLVQPVGSPLSLECTVEGTSNPNLYWYRQAAGRGLQLLFYSVGIGQISSEVPQNLSASRPQDRQFILSSKKLLLSDSGFYLCAWSPGTGPYEQYFGPGTRLTVT.

The chain is built from TRBV4-1 and TRBJ2-2, with 8 bases lining up with TRBD2. Germline V CDR1 and CDR2: MGHRA, YSYEKL. Unmatched junction bases numbered 6, after V lost 0 bases and J lost 6 bases. The CDR3 consists of 16 residues. CDR3 sequence (DNA): TGCGCCAGCAGCCAAGATTGGGGACTAGTCGCCGGGGAGCTGTTTTTT. Amino acids: CASSQDWGLVAGELFF.

The table lists this clone with a few counts. The chain combines TRBV7-9 with TRBJ1-2; 10 bases match TRBD1. V dropped 8 bases and J dropped 8; count of bases not matched to a gene: 14. Germline CDR1 reads SEHNR; CDR2 reads FQNEAQ (reference sequence). The CDR3 contains 15 residues. The CDR3 here is CASVRPGQGLRGYTF. CDR3 coding DNA: TGTGCCAGCGTACGACCGGGACAGGGGTTGAGGGGCTACACCTTC. Using reference TRBV7-9 and TRBJ1-2 for the parts outside the CDR3, the full variable domain is DTGVSQNPRHKITKRGQNVTFRCDPISEHNRLYWYRQTLGQGPEFLTYFQNEAQLEKSRLLSDRFSAERPKGSFSTLEIQRTEQGDSAMYLCASVRPGQGLRGYTFGSGTRLTVV.

The gene calls are TRBV7-2 and TRBJ2-1; D may be TRBD1 (6 bases). Germline V gene sequence: CDR1 SGHTA, CDR2 FQGNSA. The V end was cut by 4 bases, the J end by 9 bases, with 22 bases between. This CDR3 has 16 residues. The CDR3: CASSSLRGRGYGEQFF. The DNA for the CDR3 is TGTGCCAGCAGCTCGCTCCGGGGAAGGGGGTACGGTGAGCAGTTCTTC.

The chain recombines TRBV9 with TRBJ2-7, with 9 bases aligning to TRBD1. The junction had 2 bases not matched to a gene; V was cut back by 2 bases and J by 2 bases. This CDR3 spans 14 amino acids. The germline CDR1 and CDR2 sequences are SGDLS and YYNGEE. CDR3 sequence reads: CASSVGQGAYEQYF. The CDR3 DNA is TGTGCCAGCAGCGTGGGACAGGGAGCCTACGAGCAGTACTTC.

J is TRBJ1-6 and V is TRBV6-5; tentatively, D is TRBD1 (5 bases). V was cut by 6 bases and J by 6 bases, with 12 bases left in between. Germline loops: CDR1 MNHEY, CDR2 SVGAGI. The CDR3 covers 14 residues. CDR3 bases: TGTGCCAGCAGCCCACGCAGGGCTAATTCACCCCTCCACTTT. Residues: CASSPRRANSPLHF.

To note about this clone: Germline is not matched at one junction end, which may reflect a read error. This chain links TRBV5-3 with TRBJ1-2, with unresolved D. TRBV5-3 qualifies as an ORF whose function is uncertain. The CDR3 is 14 amino acids. The CDR3 bases are TGTGCCAGCAGCTATGACGGCAACGTCTATGGCTACACCTTC. Its protein product is CASSYDGNVYGYTF.

The table lists this clone with a count of one. This chain links TRBV30 with TRBJ2-5; 8 nucleotides match TRBD2. This CDR3 comprises 15 residues. Germline V gene lookup returns CDR1 GTSNPN and CDR2 SVGIG (reference sequence). The J segment lost 4 bases and the V segment lost 5 bases, leaving 12 bases of the junction unmatched. The DNA of the CDR3 is TGTGCCTGGGCGGGGGGAGGGAGGAGTCGAGAGACCCAGTACTTC. Translating it yields CAWAGGGRSRETQYF.

This chain uses TRBV12-5 with TRBJ2-3, with D perhaps assigned TRBD1 or TRBD2 (6 bases each). Germline CDR1 and CDR2: LGHNT and FRNRAP. V dropped 5 bases and J dropped 8 bases, with 11 bases sitting between them. The CDR3 is 12 amino acids. The CDR3 spells CASGAEGGTQYF. The CDR3 DNA sequence: TGTGCTAGTGGTGCGGAGGGGGGTACGCAGTATTTT.

This clone occurred a few times. CDR3 protein: CASRLDRVNTEAFF. DNA of the CDR3: TGTGCCAGCAGGCTGGACAGGGTGAACACTGAAGCTTTCTTT. V is TRBV5-4 and J is TRBJ1-1, with 8 positions matching TRBD1. Germline V gene data show CDR1 as SGHNT and CDR2 as YYREEE (reference sequence). This CDR3 contains 14 residues. Trimming cost V 5 bases and J 0 bases; bases outside gene matches: 3. Supplemented by reference TRBV5-4 and TRBJ1-1, the full variable domain reads ETGVTQSPTHLIKTRGQQVTLRCSSQSGHNTVSWYQQALGQGPQFIFQYYREEENGRGNFPPRFSGLQFPNYSSELNVNALELDDSALYLCASRLDRVNTEAFFGQGTRLTVV.

The chain is built from TRBV27 and TRBJ1-5; D not certain. Germline CDR1 and CDR2: MNHEY and SMNVEV (reference sequence). V lost 2 bases and J lost 7, with 18 bases in between. There are 16 residues in the CDR3. The CDR3 sequence is CASSLIGPPGVQPQHF. The CDR3 DNA reads as TGTGCCAGCAGTTTAATAGGGCCTCCCGGGGTCCAGCCCCAGCATTTT.